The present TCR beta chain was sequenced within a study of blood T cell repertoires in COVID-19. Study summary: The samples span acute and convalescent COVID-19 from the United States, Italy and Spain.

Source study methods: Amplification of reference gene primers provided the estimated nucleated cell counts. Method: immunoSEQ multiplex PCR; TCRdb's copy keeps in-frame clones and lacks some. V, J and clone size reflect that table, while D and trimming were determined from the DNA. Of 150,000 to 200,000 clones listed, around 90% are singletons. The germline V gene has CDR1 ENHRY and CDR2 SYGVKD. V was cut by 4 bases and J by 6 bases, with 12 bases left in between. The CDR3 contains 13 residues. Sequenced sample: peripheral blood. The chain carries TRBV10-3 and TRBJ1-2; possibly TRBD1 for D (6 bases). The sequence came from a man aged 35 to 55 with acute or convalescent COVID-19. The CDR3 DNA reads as TGTGCCATCAGTGCCGGAAACAGGGATGGCTACACCTTC. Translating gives CAISAGNRDGYTF.